These T cell receptor beta chains were read from a single sample in a study of blood T cells in healthy people across ages. TCRdb re-derived calls from the 5' RACE reads in MiXCR, one entry per CDR3 protein. The table includes some 1.1 million distinct CDR3 sequences, roughly two fifths detected once. Sequencing input: blood. Source of these receptors: a man younger than 35 in good health. CDR3s include the opening cysteine and the closing phenylalanine or tryptophan. The D gene is left open where the match is weak.

>TRBJ1-2|-|TRBV13
CASSQLGKNYGYTF
>-|TRBD1|TRBV27
CASSLRDRLQLDEQYF
>TRBJ1-2|-|TRBV12-3/TRBV12-4
CASSRDSGGYTF
>TRBJ2-4|-|TRBV4-3
CASSPTGLAANIQYF
>TRBJ1-4|-|TRBV20-1
CSARHNVNEKLFF
>TRBJ1-1|-|TRBV7-3
CASSLRGGARDTEAFF
>TRBJ1-1|-|TRBV11-2
CASSPQRVTEAFF
>TRBJ2-5|TRBD1|TRBV9
CASSGTGDQETQYF
>TRBJ1-1|-|TRBV7-9
CASSLRGQDTEAFF
>TRBJ1-4|-|TRBV4-3
CASSQDTEREKLFF
>TRBJ1-5|-|TRBV5-1
CASSLEPNQPQHF
>TRBJ1-4|-|TRBV27
CASSLSAYATNEKLFF
>TRBJ1-4|-|TRBV29-1
CSVEKDSDAKLFF
>TRBJ2-1|TRBD1|TRBV12-3/TRBV12-4
CASSPGTVSLGEQFF
>TRBJ2-7|-|TRBV7-2
CASSLAARSSYEQYF
>TRBJ1-5|-|TRBV7-8
CASSLVTGLTLDQPQHF
>TRBJ1-1|-|TRBV20-1
CSVKLNQGSAEAFF
>TRBJ1-4|-|TRBV4-2
CASSQDGSIGGPNEKLFF
>TRBJ1-5|-|TRBV9
CASSVTGQGPQHF
>TRBJ1-2|-|TRBV27
CASSFGGARFRYGYTF
>-|-|TRBV6-1
CASSDSDSEQYF
>TRBJ1-2|-|TRBV4-2
CASSQLGRIDGYTF
>TRBJ1-4|-|TRBV5-1
CASSSGPRRGINEKLFF
>TRBJ2-6|-|TRBV18
CASSPGIHSGANVLTF
>TRBJ2-1|TRBD2|TRBV27
CASSSTPSGGPYNEQFF
>TRBJ2-3|TRBD2|TRBV6-5
CASSYLAGGRTDTQYF
>TRBJ1-5|-|TRBV29-1
CNVGGSNQPQHF
>TRBJ1-5|-|TRBV7-2
CASRKADQPQHF
>TRBJ2-1|-|TRBV7-7
CASSVQGRYEQFF
>TRBJ2-4|-|TRBV28
CASRPERAKNIQYF
>TRBJ1-2|-|TRBV5-1
CASSLDRFNYGYTF
>TRBJ1-2|-|TRBV20-1
CSASQAYGYTF
>TRBJ1-1|-|TRBV4-1
CASSQEPEVNTEAFF
>TRBJ2-7|TRBD2|TRBV6-2/TRBV6-3
CASTQGTSGTYEQYF
>TRBJ2-3|-|TRBV7-9
CASSDPRGADTQYF
>-|-|TRBV4-2
CASSQDRYREQYF
>TRBJ2-7|-|TRBV3-1
CASSQSPQIRDPKRSYNEQYF
>TRBJ2-1|TRBD1|TRBV6-5
CASSPGTGKYNEQFF
>TRBJ1-4|-|TRBV28
CASSPRVRTTNEKLFF
>-|-|TRBV6-5
CACSYGQGTYEQYF
>TRBJ2-3|-|TRBV4-3
CAGSPPGLLDTQYF
>TRBJ1-1|TRBD1|TRBV12-3/TRBV12-4
CASSPGQGKAFF
>TRBJ1-6|TRBD1|TRBV20-1
CSARGQGKSPLHF
>TRBJ2-5|-|TRBV4-1
CASSQTGRTQETQYF
>TRBJ2-7|-|TRBV4-3
CASSLSWLTGGTSSYEQYF
>TRBJ1-2|TRBD1|TRBV5-1
CASSSTGEDGYTF
>TRBJ2-1|-|TRBV29-1
CSVGKVPEQFF